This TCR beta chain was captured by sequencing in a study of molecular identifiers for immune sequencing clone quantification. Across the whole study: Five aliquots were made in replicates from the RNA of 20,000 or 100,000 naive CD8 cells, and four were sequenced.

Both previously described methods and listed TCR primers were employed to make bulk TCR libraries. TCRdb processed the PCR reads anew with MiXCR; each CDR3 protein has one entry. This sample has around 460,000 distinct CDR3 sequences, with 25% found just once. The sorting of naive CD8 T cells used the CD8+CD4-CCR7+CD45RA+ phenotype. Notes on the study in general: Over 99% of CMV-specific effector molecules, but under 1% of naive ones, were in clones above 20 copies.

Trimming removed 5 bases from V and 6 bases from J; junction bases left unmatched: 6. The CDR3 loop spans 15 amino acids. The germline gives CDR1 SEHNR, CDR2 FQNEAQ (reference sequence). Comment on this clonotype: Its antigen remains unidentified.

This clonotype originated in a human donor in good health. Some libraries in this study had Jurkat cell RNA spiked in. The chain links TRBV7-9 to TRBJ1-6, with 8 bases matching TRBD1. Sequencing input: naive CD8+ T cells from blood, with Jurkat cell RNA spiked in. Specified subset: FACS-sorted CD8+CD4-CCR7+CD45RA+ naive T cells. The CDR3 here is CASSLGQGSNSPLHF. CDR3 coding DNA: TGTGCCAGCAGCCTTGGACAGGGTAGTAATTCACCCCTCCACTTT.